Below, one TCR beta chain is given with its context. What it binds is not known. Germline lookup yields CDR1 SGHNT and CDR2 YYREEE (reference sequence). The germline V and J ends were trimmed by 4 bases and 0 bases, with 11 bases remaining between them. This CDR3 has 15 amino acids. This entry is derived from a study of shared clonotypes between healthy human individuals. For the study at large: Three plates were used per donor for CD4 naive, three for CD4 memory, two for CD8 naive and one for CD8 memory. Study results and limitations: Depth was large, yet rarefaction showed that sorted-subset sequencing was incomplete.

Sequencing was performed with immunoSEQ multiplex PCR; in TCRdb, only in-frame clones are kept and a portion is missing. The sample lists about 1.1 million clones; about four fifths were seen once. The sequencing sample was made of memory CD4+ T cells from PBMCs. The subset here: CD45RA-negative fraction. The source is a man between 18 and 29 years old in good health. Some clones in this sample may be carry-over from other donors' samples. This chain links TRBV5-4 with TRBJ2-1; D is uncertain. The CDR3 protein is CASSPKASSYNEQFF. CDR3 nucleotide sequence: TGTGCCAGCAGCCCCAAAGCAAGCTCCTACAATGAGCAGTTCTTC.